A single sample gave rise to the 26 T cell receptor beta chains below, sequenced in a study of early T cells in non-severe SARS-CoV-2 infection. TCRdb independently ran MiXCR on the 5' RACE reads; one entry per CDR3 protein. The data contain under 35,000 distinct CDR3 sequences, 2.9% of them singletons. Source material: whole blood. Every receptor here comes from an adult who was a healthcare worker with PCR-confirmed SARS-CoV-2 infection or an uninfected control (not recorded which).

This clonotype was counted a few times. The genes are TRBV5-1 and TRBJ2-3; tentative D call: TRBD2 (7 bases). The CDR3 extends over 16 amino acids. Germline loops: CDR1 SGHRS, CDR2 YFSETQ. Trimming shortened V by 6 bases and J by 1 base, and 18 bases separated the two germline ends. CDR3 sequence (DNA): TGCGCCAGCACCCTTCGAGGGGGGGCAGGCACAGATACGCAGTATTTT. Encoded protein: CASTLRGGAGTDTQYF. Filled out from reference TRBV5-1 and TRBJ2-3, the complete variable domain reads KAGVTQTPRYLIKTRGQQVTLSCSPISGHRSVSWYQQTPGQGLQFLFEYFSETQRNKGNFPGRFSGRQFSNSRSEMNVSTLELGDSALYLCASTLRGGAGTDTQYFGPGTRLTVL.

This clonotype has at least ten counts. V is TRBV28 and J is TRBJ2-3; D possibly matches TRBD1 or TRBD2 (7 bases each). CDR3 length: 15 residues. V shed 5 bases and J shed 5 bases, with 17 bases lying between them. CDR1 is MDHEN, CDR2 SYDVKM, per germline. The CDR3 loop reads CASSLQGGRVDTQYF. CDR3 in DNA: TGTGCCAGCAGTCTTCAGGGGGGGCGAGTAGATACGCAGTATTTT.

This clonotype has ten or more counts. This rearrangement joins TRBV6-5 to TRBJ1-1; 7 bases map to TRBD1. The V gene end was trimmed by 7 bases and the J gene end by 1 base; junction bases not matched to a gene: 3. This CDR3 spans 13 amino acids. The germline gives CDR1 MNHEY, CDR2 SVGAGI. The CDR3 DNA sequence: TGTGCCAGCATTAAGGGGGCGAACACTGAAGCTTTCTTT. It yields the protein CASIKGANTEAFF.

In its sample, this clonotype was seen a few times. The chain joins TRBV23-1 to TRBJ1-5, with D perhaps matching TRBD1 (5 bases). TRBV23-1 has ORF status, its function being uncertain. The CDR3 totals 14 residues. The V end lost 0 bases, the J end lost 4 bases, and 7 bases lay between the germline ends. CDR3 in DNA: TGCGCCAGCAGTCAATCGGACATGAATCAGCCCCAGCATTTT. This sequence encodes CASSQSDMNQPQHF.

This clonotype was observed many times. The V gene is TRBV7-9, the J gene TRBJ1-1; D uncertain. Trimming left V 5 bases short and J 4 bases short, with 20 bases between. Germline lookup yields CDR1 SEHNR and CDR2 FQNEAQ (reference sequence). The CDR3 sequence is 16 residues long. CDR3 amino acids: CASSPSTPAMSTEAFF. The CDR3 bases are TGTGCCAGCAGCCCCTCGACACCGGCGATGAGCACTGAAGCTTTCTTT.

This clonotype was counted many times. The CDR3 sequence: CASRSGPYGYTF. As DNA, the CDR3 is TGTGCCAGCAGATCCGGGCCCTATGGCTACACCTTC. The chain links TRBV12-3 or TRBV12-4 to TRBJ1-2; no clear D gene. The CDR3 covers 12 residues. Trimming removed 6 bases from V and 4 bases from J, with 9 bases in between.

In this sample, this clonotype turned up many times. This chain uses TRBV19 with TRBJ2-3; the match to TRBD2 covers 8 bases. The germline CDR1 and CDR2 sequences are LNHDA and SQIVND (reference sequence). This CDR3 has 17 amino acids. The ends lost 1 base at V and 2 bases at J; junction bases unmatched: 8. The CDR3 DNA sequence: TGTGCCAGTAGTATAGCTAGGACTAGCCCACCCACAGATACGCAGTATTTT. As protein: CASSIARTSPPTDTQYF.

This clonotype has ten or more counts. The gene calls are TRBV5-4 and TRBJ2-4; D may be TRBD2 (6 bases). The germline V gene encodes CDR1 SGHNT and CDR2 YYREEE (reference sequence). V was cut by 2 bases and J by 0 bases, with 27 bases left in between. The CDR3 totals 21 residues. CDR3 amino acids: CASSFQGSRWIGGQAKNIQYF. The CDR3 nucleotides read TGTGCCAGCAGCTTCCAAGGGAGTCGTTGGATCGGGGGTCAAGCCAAAAACATTCAGTACTTC.

This clonotype was picked up many times. The chain joins TRBV7-6 to TRBJ1-6, with 7 nucleotides matching TRBD1. Trimming removed 5 bases from V and 6 bases from J; junction bases left unmatched: 16. The germline V gene has CDR1 SGHVS and CDR2 FNYEAQ. This CDR3 region has 18 residues. The CDR3 sequence: CASSLGGGVGQTNSPLHF. CDR3 DNA: TGTGCCAGCAGCCTGGGGGGGGGAGTGGGACAGACTAATTCACCCCTCCACTTT.

This clonotype was seen at least ten times. The J gene is TRBJ2-7, the V gene TRBV6-2 or TRBV6-3; maybe TRBD2 (7 bases). Germline-derived CDR1 and CDR2 are MNHEY and SVGEGT. The germline V and J ends were trimmed by 7 bases and 0 bases, with 19 bases remaining between them. This CDR3 contains 16 residues. The CDR3 loop reads CASKPAGTISSYEQYV. CDR3 coding DNA: TGTGCCAGCAAGCCAGCGGGGACAATTAGCTCCTACGAGCAGTACGTC.

This clonotype was seen repeatedly, ten times or more. V and J are TRBV27 and TRBJ2-3, with a tentative D call TRBD1 (5 bases). V was trimmed by 5 bases and J by 2 bases, leaving 11 bases between them. Per germline, CDR1 MNHEY and CDR2 SMNVEV (reference sequence). There are 14 residues in the CDR3. CDR3 nucleotides: TGTGCCAGCAGTCCCAGACAGACCACAGATACGCAGTATTTT. This translates into CASSPRQTTDTQYF.

This clonotype was detected ten times or more. V is TRBV24-1 and J is TRBJ2-3, with D perhaps being TRBD1 or TRBD2 (5 bases each). V lost 9 bases to trimming and J lost 0 bases, with 15 bases between them. The germline V gene has CDR1 KGHDR and CDR2 SFDVKD. The CDR3 spans 15 residues. The DNA for the CDR3 is TGTGCCACCGGTGTTGGGACGGCCAGCACAGATACGCAGTATTTT. Its protein is CATGVGTASTDTQYF.

This clonotype was observed at least ten times. The chain joins TRBV4-1 to TRBJ2-5; TRBD1 or TRBD2 may be the D gene (5 bases each). The CDR3 covers 13 residues. Between the trimmed V and J ends, which lost 8 bases and 2 bases, there was a span of 12 bases. Germline-derived CDR1 and CDR2 are MGHRA and YSYEKL. The chain's CDR3 is CASRLGVQETQYF. Here the CDR3 DNA reads TGCGCCAGCCGGTTGGGGGTACAAGAGACCCAGTACTTC.

This clonotype was counted at least ten times. The V and J genes are TRBV12-3 or TRBV12-4 and TRBJ1-2; D uncertain. Trimming cost V 1 base and J 8 bases, with 11 bases left between them. The CDR3 covers 13 residues. This CDR3 reads CASSLDGMWGYTF. The CDR3 DNA reads as TGTGCCAGCAGTTTAGACGGCATGTGGGGCTACACCTTC.

This clonotype was recorded at least ten times. V usage is TRBV7-3 and J usage is TRBJ2-1; 9 positions agree with TRBD1. Germline loops: CDR1 SGHTA, CDR2 FQGTGA. CDR3 size: 15 residues. V dropped 4 bases and J dropped 3; count of bases not matched to a gene: 4. Here the CDR3 reads CASSSTGGSYNEQFF. Written as DNA, the CDR3 is TGTGCCAGCAGCTCCACAGGGGGCAGCTACAATGAGCAGTTCTTC.

This clonotype was observed many times. The genes are TRBV27 and TRBJ2-2; 10 positions match TRBD2. The length of the CDR3 is 18 residues. With V trimmed by 2 bases and J by 5 bases, 11 bases remained unmatched. Germline V gene data show CDR1 as MNHEY and CDR2 as SMNVEV (reference sequence). The CDR3 loop is CASSLTSGAPTRTGELFF. In DNA, the CDR3 is TGTGCCAGCAGTTTAACTAGCGGGGCACCCACAAGGACCGGGGAGCTGTTTTTT.

This clonotype was recorded many times. This chain links TRBV3-1 with TRBJ1-1, with TRBD1 as a possible D gene (5 bases). Trimming stripped 8 bases from V and 5 bases from J, with 12 bases between. CDR3 length: 12 residues. The germline V gene encodes CDR1 LGHDT and CDR2 YNNKEL (reference sequence). CDR3 in amino acids: CASQWGKTEAFF. The CDR3 DNA is TGTGCCAGCCAATGGGGGAAGACTGAAGCTTTCTTT.

This clonotype was seen many times. The chain couples TRBV6-1 to TRBJ1-5; 9 bases fit TRBD1. The junction had 14 bases not matched to a gene; V was cut back by 6 bases and J by 5 bases. The CDR3 covers 17 residues. Germline values: CDR1 MNHNS, CDR2 SASEGT. This CDR3 reads CASSGTMGQGGYQPQHF. The CDR3 nucleotides read TGTGCCAGCAGCGGGACGATGGGACAGGGCGGCTATCAGCCCCAGCATTTT.

The V gene is TRBV6-1, the J gene TRBJ1-2; D not certain. CDR3 length equals 12 residues. V lost 1 base, J lost 7 bases, and 7 bases lay in between. The germline V gene has CDR1 MNHNS and CDR2 SASEGT. The CDR3: CASSEVIFGYTF. CDR3 bases: TGTGCCAGCAGTGAAGTCATTTTTGGCTACACCTTC.

This clonotype ranks as medium-sized. This sequence joins TRBV15 and TRBJ2-7, with D possibly TRBD1 on 5 matching bases. Germline V CDR1 and CDR2: LNHNV, YYDKDF (reference sequence). V dropped 3 bases and J dropped 3 bases, with 12 bases sitting between them. The CDR3 consists of 14 residues. CDR3 sequence: CATSRVSTVYEQYV. The CDR3 DNA reads as TGTGCCACCAGCAGGGTTTCGACAGTCTACGAGCAGTACGTC.

There are a few counts of this clonotype. The V gene is TRBV12-3 or TRBV12-4, the J gene TRBJ1-5; a possible D gene is TRBD1 (6 bases). The CDR3 loop spans 12 amino acids. The V end was cut by 6 bases, the J end by 7 bases, with 10 bases between. The CDR3 bases are TGTGCCAGCAGCGACACAGGGCAGCCCCAGCATTTT. This gives the protein CASSDTGQPQHF.

This clonotype was recorded once. One end of the junction varies from germline; a read error may be responsible. The chain uses TRBV6-5 and TRBJ2-1, with 9 bases fitting TRBD1. Germline V gene lookup returns CDR1 MNHEY and CDR2 SVGAGI. The length of the CDR3 is 15 residues. The CDR3 sequence is CASSYVPGQGPKQYF. As DNA, the CDR3 is TGTGCCAGCAGTTACGTCCCGGGACAGGGACCGAAGCAGTACTTT.

This clonotype has ten or more counts. The genes are TRBV10-3 and TRBJ2-7, with 10 bases fitting TRBD1. Germline-derived CDR1 and CDR2 are ENHRY and SYGVKD. The CDR3 loop spans 14 amino acids. Trimming removed 1 base from V and 4 bases from J; junction bases left unmatched: 1. The CDR3 here is CAISEWDRGYEQYV. The CDR3 nucleotides are TGTGCCATCAGTGAGTGGGACAGGGGTTACGAGCAGTACGTC.

This clonotype appeared many times. CDR3 loop: CSASPYTGELFF. The CDR3 coding sequence is TGCAGTGCTAGCCCTTACACCGGGGAGCTGTTTTTT. V usage is TRBV20-1 and J usage is TRBJ2-2; unclear D gene. CDR1 is DFQATT, CDR2 SNEGSKA, per germline (reference sequence). The CDR3 consists of 12 residues. Deletions cut 3 bases from V and 3 bases from J, with 5 bases between.

This clonotype was detected many times. This chain joins TRBV9 and TRBJ2-3, with TRBD2 identical over 12 bases. Germline CDR1 reads SGDLS; CDR2 reads YYNGEE. The CDR3 consists of 20 residues. With 0 bases clipped from V and 0 bases from J, the junction kept 11 bases outside the gene matches. CDR3 sequence (DNA): TGTGCCAGCAGCGTAGAGGGACTAGCGGGTACCGGGACAAGCACAGATACGCAGTATTTT. Its translation: CASSVEGLAGTGTSTDTQYF.

This clonotype was observed many times. The chain uses TRBV6-1 and TRBJ2-7; D possibly uses TRBD1 or TRBD2 (5 bases each). Trimming shortened V by 6 bases and J by 0 bases, and 15 bases separated the two germline ends. Per the germline V gene, CDR1 is MNHNS and CDR2 is SASEGT. The CDR3 is 15 amino acids. CDR3 DNA sequence: TGTGCCAGCAGATTCGGGACGCACACCTCCTACGAGCAGTACGTC. Encoded protein: CASRFGTHTSYEQYV.